Presented here are 27 T cell receptor beta chains from one specimen sequenced in a study of blood T cell repertoires in COVID-19. Method: immunoSEQ multiplex PCR; TCRdb's copy keeps in-frame clones and lacks some. The sample contains about 160,000 clones, 92% of which appear only once. The sample consisted of peripheral blood. These receptors came from a man between 25 and 39 years old with COVID-19, enrolled during active disease.

DNA of the CDR3: TGTGCCAGCAGCGTAGGGCCCTGGACAGGGGTGAACACTGAAGCTTTCTTT. It encodes CASSVGPWTGVNTEAFF. The genes are TRBV9 and TRBJ1-1; 9 bases agree with TRBD1. This CDR3 is 17 amino acids long. Germline V gene sequence: CDR1 SGDLS, CDR2 YYNGEE. V trimming: 0 bases; J trimming: 0 bases; junction bases outside the gene matches: 6.

About this clone: Other DNA sequences in the same sample also yield this CDR3. In DNA form, the CDR3 reads TGTGCCAGCAGCTTGTTTCCAATGAACACTGAAGCTTTCTTT. Its translation is CASSLFPMNTEAFF. V usage is TRBV11-2 and J usage is TRBJ1-1; no clear D. The CDR3 is 14 amino acids. V dropped 3 bases and J dropped 0 bases, with 8 bases sitting between them. Germline CDR1 and CDR2: SGHAT and FQNNGV.

J is TRBJ1-1 and V is TRBV19; no reliable D call. V lost 0 bases and J lost 6, with 11 bases in between. The CDR3 has 14 amino acids. Germline V gives CDR1 LNHDA, CDR2 SQIVND (reference sequence). CDR3 nucleotide sequence: TGTGCCAGTAGTATAGATCTGGAGGATCCTGAAGCTTTCTTT. Translation gives CASSIDLEDPEAFF.

The V gene is TRBV2, the J gene TRBJ2-7, with D possibly matching TRBD2 (6 bases). CDR3 length: 13 amino acids. Germline lookup yields CDR1 SNHLY and CDR2 FYNNEI. With 11 bases removed from V and 2 bases from J, the gap between germline ends came to 16 bases. The CDR3 spells CASAGQGTYEQYF. The CDR3 coding sequence is TGTGCCTCTGCGGGGCAGGGCACCTACGAGCAGTACTTC.

This clone was detected only once. The CDR3 loop is CASSPYRGPYEQYF. In nucleotides, the CDR3 is TGTGCCAGCAGTCCGTACAGGGGGCCGTACGAGCAGTACTTC. This chain connects TRBV27 to TRBJ2-7, with 9 bases matching TRBD1. CDR3 size: 14 residues. Germline assignment: CDR1 MNHEY and CDR2 SMNVEV (reference sequence). V trimming: 5 bases; J trimming: 4 bases; junction bases outside the gene matches: 6.

This rearrangement joins TRBV6-5 to TRBJ1-1, with unresolved D. Trimming took off 6 bases at V and 1 base at J, with 12 bases between the two ends. The CDR3 has 14 amino acids. Per germline, CDR1 MNHEY and CDR2 SVGAGI. CDR3 region: CASRQRTENTEAFF. The CDR3 nucleotides are TGTGCCAGCAGACAAAGAACAGAGAACACTGAAGCTTTCTTT.

This clone was recorded only once. The rearrangement joins TRBV6-5 to TRBJ2-1, with D maybe TRBD2 (6 bases). Germline lookup yields CDR1 MNHEY and CDR2 SVGAGI. The CDR3 is 14 residues long. Trimming pared 3 bases from V and 8 bases from J, leaving 14 bases between. The CDR3: CASSYSLASDEQFF. As DNA, the CDR3 is TGTGCCAGCAGTTATAGCCTAGCGAGCGATGAGCAGTTCTTC.

This clone was seen just once. The gene calls are TRBV6-2 or TRBV6-3 and TRBJ2-1, with TRBD2 matching 13 bases. The CDR3 spans 17 residues. Looked up from germline, CDR1 is MNHEY and CDR2 is SVGEGT. V lost 4 bases and J lost 7; bases outside the gene matches: 10. For the CDR3, the DNA is TGTGCCAGCAGTTTGGCTAGACTAGCGGGAGGCGTAAATGAGCAGTTCTTC. Translating gives CASSLARLAGGVNEQFF.

The V call is TRBV12-3 or TRBV12-4, the J call TRBJ2-7; D unresolved. Trimming took off 2 bases at V and 13 bases at J, with 18 bases between the two ends. The CDR3 extends over 13 amino acids. The CDR3 DNA reads as TGTGCCAGCAGTTTATTTAGTGCGACTGTCCTCTACTTC. Its translation: CASSLFSATVLYF.

The genes are TRBV7-2 and TRBJ2-4, with 8 nucleotides matching TRBD1. Trimming took 5 bases from V and 4 from J; bases not matched to a gene: 4. Germline V lookup: CDR1 SGHTA, CDR2 FQGNSA. The CDR3 loop spans 14 amino acids. The CDR3 DNA reads TGTGCCAGCAGCCCAGGGACAGGAAAAAACATTCAGTACTTC. Encoded protein: CASSPGTGKNIQYF.

This clone was detected only once. V usage is TRBV19 and J usage is TRBJ1-1; maybe TRBD1 (6 bases). V lost 5 bases, J lost 1 base, and 11 bases lay in between. From germline, CDR1 is LNHDA and CDR2 SQIVND (reference sequence). This CDR3 is 14 amino acids long. CDR3 in amino acids: CASSGGQTNTEAFF. The CDR3 DNA is TGTGCCAGTAGTGGGGGCCAGACGAACACTGAAGCTTTCTTT.

The chain joins TRBV4-1 to TRBJ2-5; no definite D call. The length of the CDR3 is 16 residues. The germline V gene encodes CDR1 MGHRA and CDR2 YSYEKL. Trimming pared 1 base from V and 0 bases from J, leaving 12 bases between. CDR3: CASSQGETEHQETQYF. The CDR3 nucleotides are TGCGCCAGCAGCCAAGGTGAAACAGAACACCAAGAGACCCAGTACTTC.

The chain employs TRBV4-2 and TRBJ2-5, with unresolved D. There are 17 residues in the CDR3. Germline loops: CDR1 LGHNA, CDR2 YNFKEQ. With 0 bases removed from V and 1 base from J, the gap between germline ends came to 15 bases. The CDR3 coding sequence is TGTGCCAGCAGCCAAGATAGTCCCGCTAGGCGCCAAGAGACCCAGTACTTC. Translating gives CASSQDSPARRQETQYF.

J is TRBJ2-7 and V is TRBV6-2 or TRBV6-3, with a tentative D call TRBD2 (6 bases). The CDR3 is made up of 17 amino acids. V shed 0 bases and J shed 0 bases, with 15 bases lying between them. Germline V gene sequence: CDR1 MNHEY, CDR2 SVGEGT. CDR3 sequence reads: CASSYSNRDFFSYEQYF. The CDR3 DNA reads as TGTGCCAGCAGTTACTCGAACCGGGACTTTTTCTCCTACGAGCAGTACTTC.

In this sample, this clone turned up once. The J gene is TRBJ2-2, the V gene TRBV5-8, with D perhaps matching TRBD1 (6 bases). V gave up 2 bases and J gave up 4 bases, with 15 bases separating them. CDR1 and CDR2 (germline): SGHTS, YDEGEE. This CDR3 has 16 amino acids. CDR3 nucleotides: TGTGCCAGCAGCTTCCGGGACACGGTTCTCACCGGGGAGCTGTTTTTT. Its protein is CASSFRDTVLTGELFF.

This chain uses TRBV28 with TRBJ1-2, with D tentatively TRBD1 (5 bases). Germline V gene lookup returns CDR1 MDHEN and CDR2 SYDVKM. Trimming took off 7 bases at V and 5 bases at J, with 17 bases between the two ends. CDR3 length: 14 amino acids. CDR3 residues: CASTRWGLPYGYTF. The CDR3 DNA reads as TGTGCCAGCACCCGATGGGGACTTCCATATGGCTACACCTTC.

The genes are TRBV21-1 and TRBJ2-5; TRBD2, as called in the table, went unchecked against the DNA. TRBV21-1 is labeled a pseudogene. The CDR3 totals 17 residues. This chain's CDR3 is CASSSCGIAGIQETQYF. The CDR3 DNA reads TGTGCCAGCAGCTCCTGCGGAATAGCGGGAATTCAAGAGACCCAGTACTTC.

The V and J genes are TRBV7-9 and TRBJ2-7, with D tentatively TRBD1 (6 bases). The CDR3 has 13 residues. Germline V gene lookup returns CDR1 SEHNR and CDR2 FQNEAQ (reference sequence). V lost 3 bases to trimming and J lost 5 bases, with 11 bases between them. For the CDR3, the DNA is TGTGCCAGCAGCTTTGACAGGTCCCACGAGCAGTACTTC. Translation: CASSFDRSHEQYF.

V and J are TRBV7-2 and TRBJ2-3; maybe TRBD2 (6 bases). This CDR3 contains 17 residues. V lost 3 bases and J lost 1, with 17 bases in between. CDR1 SGHTA and CDR2 FQGNSA come from the germline V gene. CDR3 in amino acids: CASSFFRAGGGTDTQYF. DNA of the CDR3: TGTGCCAGCAGCTTCTTCAGGGCGGGCGGGGGCACAGATACGCAGTATTTT.

In this sample, this clone turned up once. The rearrangement links TRBV5-1 to TRBJ1-3; D is undetermined. Trimming took off 0 bases at V and 4 bases at J, with 8 bases between the two ends. The CDR3 sequence is 14 residues long. The germline CDR1 and CDR2 sequences are SGHRS and YFSETQ. The CDR3 nucleotides are TGCGCCAGCAGCTTGGCGGGGTACGGAAACACCATATATTTT. Amino acids: CASSLAGYGNTIYF.

The chain recombines TRBV4-2 with TRBJ2-3; perhaps TRBD2 as D (6 bases). The V end was cut by 4 bases, the J end by 5 bases, with 13 bases between. The V gene's germline CDR1 is LGHNA and CDR2 YNFKEQ. The CDR3 loop spans 14 amino acids. The CDR3 DNA reads as TGTGCCAGCAGCCCGCGGCAGGGAGGAGATACGCAGTATTTT. It is translated as CASSPRQGGDTQYF.

The chain joins TRBV7-3 to TRBJ2-1; TRBD1 is a possible D gene (6 bases). Germline V gene data show CDR1 as SGHTA and CDR2 as FQGTGA. Deletions cut 5 bases from V and 6 bases from J, with 14 bases between. The CDR3 is made up of 14 amino acids. In DNA, the CDR3 is TGTGCCAGCAGCCTACCCACAGGGTCCAATGAGCAGTTCTTC. Translation: CASSLPTGSNEQFF.

The chain has TRBV29-1 and TRBJ2-5; D is ambiguous. This CDR3 has 12 amino acids. V gave up 2 bases and J gave up 5 bases, with 9 bases separating them. The germline CDR1 and CDR2 sequences are SQVTM and ANQGSEA. The CDR3 sequence is CSVETGLETQYF. In DNA form, the CDR3 reads TGCAGCGTTGAAACCGGTCTGGAGACCCAGTACTTC.

The V and J genes are TRBV6-5 and TRBJ1-1; D remains ambiguous. The germline gives CDR1 MNHEY, CDR2 SVGAGI. V gave up 0 bases and J gave up 1 base, with 9 bases separating them. The CDR3 spans 15 residues. CDR3 sequence: CASSYSAVSNTEAFF. Here the CDR3 DNA reads TGTGCCAGCAGTTACTCCGCAGTCTCGAACACTGAAGCTTTCTTT.

The J gene is TRBJ1-1, the V gene TRBV10-3, with 8 bases matching TRBD1. Germline V gene sequence: CDR1 ENHRY, CDR2 SYGVKD. The length of the CDR3 is 13 residues. The junction had 9 bases not matched to a gene; V was cut back by 7 bases and J by 8 bases. CDR3 protein: CAITLDRAREAFF. CDR3 bases: TGTGCCATCACTTTGGACAGGGCTAGAGAAGCTTTCTTT.

The chain has TRBV11-1 and TRBJ1-2; D is undetermined. There are 14 residues in the CDR3. Between the trimmed V and J ends, which lost 5 bases and 5 bases, there was a span of 15 bases. Germline-derived CDR1 and CDR2 are SGHAT and FQDESV (reference sequence). The CDR3 loop reads CASSRGGYGYGYTF. CDR3 DNA sequence: TGTGCCAGCAGCCGGGGAGGGTATGGATATGGCTACACCTTC.

There are a few counts of this clone. V is TRBV6-5 and J is TRBJ1-4, with D hard to call. CDR3 size: 13 residues. Germline V gene lookup returns CDR1 MNHEY and CDR2 SVGAGI. V shed 6 bases and J shed 6 bases, with 11 bases lying between them. The CDR3 DNA follows: TGTGCCAGCAGCCCCCAACATTATGAAAAACTGTTTTTT. This gives the protein CASSPQHYEKLFF.